The rows below give T cell receptor beta chains drawn from one sample of a study of control samples from healthy donors and cancer patients. Profiling relied on immunoSEQ multiplex PCR, and the TCRdb table lists in-frame clones only, not all of them. The data show over 80,000 clones, with 90% to 95% seen just once and around 14% held by the top ten. The sequencing sample was made of blood. All receptors come from a man under 40 in good health. Both conserved end residues are part of each CDR3. Fields, in order: clone size, D gene, V gene, J gene, CDR3 protein, CDR3 DNA. A D gene is named only where the DNA matches it firmly. Clone size, where shown, is once, few, many, or a class for clones that have expanded.

abundance: -; d_gene: -; v_gene: TRBV28; j_gene: TRBJ1-3; CDR3aa: CASNTRSGTSGNTIYF; CDR3nt: TGTGCCAGCAACACCCGCTCGGGGACCTCTGGAAACACCATATATTTT
abundance: -; d_gene: -; v_gene: TRBV4-3; j_gene: TRBJ1-6; CDR3aa: CASSQAADRYNSPLHF; CDR3nt: TGCGCCAGCAGCCAAGCGGCGGACCGGTATAATTCACCCCTCCACTTT
abundance: -; d_gene: TRBD1; v_gene: TRBV18; j_gene: TRBJ2-1; CDR3aa: CASSPNFGQGADNEQFF; CDR3nt: TGTGCCAGCTCACCAAATTTCGGACAGGGGGCGGACAATGAGCAGTTCTTC
abundance: -; d_gene: TRBD2; v_gene: TRBV5-1; j_gene: TRBJ2-2; CDR3aa: CASTQSSGENTGELFF; CDR3nt: TGCGCCAGCACCCAATCTAGCGGGGAGAACACCGGGGAGCTGTTTTTT
abundance: once; d_gene: -; v_gene: TRBV5-5; j_gene: TRBJ2-7; CDR3aa: CASSGGHIYEQYF; CDR3nt: TGTGCCAGCAGCGGGGGACACATTTACGAGCAGTACTTC
abundance: -; d_gene: TRBD1; v_gene: TRBV27; j_gene: TRBJ2-7; CDR3aa: CASSAPGTADYEQYF; CDR3nt: TGTGCCAGCAGTGCGCCCGGGACAGCCGACTACGAGCAGTACTTC
abundance: -; d_gene: TRBD2; v_gene: TRBV6-4; j_gene: TRBJ2-3; CDR3aa: CASSGTSGGPDTQYF; CDR3nt: TGTGCCAGCAGTGGAACTAGCGGGGGGCCAGATACGCAGTATTTT
abundance: -; d_gene: TRBD2; v_gene: TRBV4-2; j_gene: TRBJ2-1; CDR3aa: CASSAKLAGARNEQFF; CDR3nt: TGTGCCAGCAGCGCCAAACTAGCGGGCGCCCGTAATGAGCAGTTCTTC
abundance: few; d_gene: TRBD1; v_gene: TRBV7-9; j_gene: TRBJ1-2; CDR3aa: CASSVTGGGGYTF; CDR3nt: TGTGCCAGCAGCGTTACAGGGGGCGGGGGCTACACCTTC
abundance: once; d_gene: -; v_gene: TRBV30; j_gene: TRBJ2-7; CDR3aa: CAWSFGGTTEQYF; CDR3nt: TGTGCCTGGAGTTTTGGGGGTACGACCGAGCAGTACTTC
abundance: once; d_gene: TRBD1; v_gene: TRBV30; j_gene: TRBJ1-1; CDR3aa: CAWSLPDRVGTEAFF; CDR3nt: TGTGCCTGGAGTCTTCCGGACAGGGTGGGCACTGAAGCTTTCTTT
abundance: -; d_gene: -; v_gene: TRBV5-1; j_gene: TRBJ2-5; CDR3aa: CASSFQGSPETQYF; CDR3nt: TGCGCCAGCAGCTTCCAGGGTTCGCCAGAGACCCAGTACTTC
abundance: -; d_gene: -; v_gene: TRBV2; j_gene: TRBJ2-3; CDR3aa: CASIRDVLSTDTQYF; CDR3nt: TGTGCCAGCATCCGGGACGTCCTTAGCACAGATACGCAGTATTTT
abundance: few; d_gene: -; v_gene: TRBV9; j_gene: TRBJ2-2; CDR3aa: CASSDRLLTGELFF; CDR3nt: TGTGCCAGCAGCGACAGGCTGTTGACCGGGGAGCTGTTTTTT
abundance: -; d_gene: -; v_gene: TRBV5-6; j_gene: TRBJ1-2; CDR3aa: CASSDVSKDYGYTF; CDR3nt: TGTGCCAGCAGCGATGTTAGCAAGGACTATGGCTACACCTTC
abundance: once; d_gene: -; v_gene: TRBV5-1; j_gene: TRBJ1-2; CDR3aa: CASSLGGGENYGYTF; CDR3nt: TGCGCCAGCAGCTTGGGGGGGGGCGAGAACTATGGCTACACCTTC